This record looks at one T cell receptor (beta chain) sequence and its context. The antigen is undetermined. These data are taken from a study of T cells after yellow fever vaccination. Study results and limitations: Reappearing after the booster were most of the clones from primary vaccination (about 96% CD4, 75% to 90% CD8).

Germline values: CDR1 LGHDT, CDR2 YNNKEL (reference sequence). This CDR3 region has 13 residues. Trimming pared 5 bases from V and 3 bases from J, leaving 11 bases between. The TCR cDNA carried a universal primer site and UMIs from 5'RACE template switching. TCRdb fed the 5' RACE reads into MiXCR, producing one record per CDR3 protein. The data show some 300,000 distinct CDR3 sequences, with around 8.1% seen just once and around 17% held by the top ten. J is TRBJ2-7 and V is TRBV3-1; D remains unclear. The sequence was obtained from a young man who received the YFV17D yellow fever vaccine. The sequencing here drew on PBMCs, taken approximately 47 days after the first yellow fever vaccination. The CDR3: CASSSQELYEQYF. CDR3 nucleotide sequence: TGTGCCAGCAGCTCTCAGGAGCTCTACGAGCAGTACTTC.